This TCR beta chain was sequenced during a study of T cell repertoires in cytomegalovirus infection. Study-level information: Selection of CMV epitopes for the study included recently identified HLA-C-restricted and well-studied HLA-B-restricted ones. TCR beta signatures that were public indicated CMV infection and matching HLA type.

The germline CDR1 and CDR2 sequences are SEHNR and FQNEAQ (reference sequence). This CDR3 comprises 15 residues. The V and J ends lost 5 bases and 2 bases respectively, with 10 bases between them. Overall study findings and caveats: It was HLA-C-restricted CMV-specific TCR beta clonotypes that dominated the response ex vivo.

TCRdb fed the reads into MiXCR, producing one record per CDR3 protein. This sample has roughly 78,000 distinct CDR3 sequences; approximately 40% occur once, and the top ten carry 85% to 95%. Only a few counts were recorded for this clonotype. What it binds is not known. The sequencing used CD8+ T cells from cultured PBMCs, collected from culture after CMV antigen stimulation. The chain has TRBV7-9 and TRBJ2-6, with D possibly being TRBD2 (5 bases). This TCR was sampled from a human donor in good health (CMV status not recorded). Some clones in this sample may be carry-over from other donors' samples. In DNA, the CDR3 is TGTGCCAGCAGCGCTATGGAGGCTGGGGCCAACGTCCTGACTTTC. Its translation is CASSAMEAGANVLTF. The variable domain in full, with the rest retrieved from reference TRBV7-9 and TRBJ2-6, is DTGVSQNPRHKITKRGQNVTFRCDPISEHNRLYWYRQTLGQGPEFLTYFQNEAQLEKSRLLSDRFSAERPKGSFSTLEIQRTEQGDSAMYLCASSAMEAGANVLTFGAGSRLTVL.